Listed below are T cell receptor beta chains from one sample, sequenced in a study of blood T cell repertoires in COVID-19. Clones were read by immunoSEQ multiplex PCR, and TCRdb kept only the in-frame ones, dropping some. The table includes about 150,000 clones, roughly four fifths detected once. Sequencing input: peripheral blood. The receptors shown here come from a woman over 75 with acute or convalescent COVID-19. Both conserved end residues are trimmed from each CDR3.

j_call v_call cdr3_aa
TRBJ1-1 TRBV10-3 AIKDSLNTEAF
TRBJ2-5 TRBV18 ASSPLSGGFQETQY
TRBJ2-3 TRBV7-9 ASSSESDTQY
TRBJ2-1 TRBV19 ASRVGLAYDEQF
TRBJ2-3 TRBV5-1 ASSPGLAGEIDTQY
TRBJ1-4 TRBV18 ASSPRDSNEKLF
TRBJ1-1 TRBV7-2 ASSFTGEGTEAF
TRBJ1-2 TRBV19 ASSISEGTYGYT
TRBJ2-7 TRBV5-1 ASSLVAGGSSYEQY
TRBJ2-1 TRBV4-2 ASSQGDSGPIYNEQF
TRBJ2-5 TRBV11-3 ASSPSAGEQETQY
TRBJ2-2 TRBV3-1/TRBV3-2 ASSPSGSRVGELF
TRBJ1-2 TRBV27 ASSPAGDRGHDGYT
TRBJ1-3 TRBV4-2 ASSQVNSNSGNTIY
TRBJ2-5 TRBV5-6 ASSRTSGSVLQETQY
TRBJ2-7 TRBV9 ASSVGTGKDIYEQY
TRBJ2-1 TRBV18 ASSPPTGENEQF
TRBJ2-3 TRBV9 ASSVEGIIGTDTQY
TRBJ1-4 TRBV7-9 ASSATAGSEKLF
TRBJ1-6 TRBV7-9 ASSLVGETGAYNSPLH
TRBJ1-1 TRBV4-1 ASSQDTGGNTEAF
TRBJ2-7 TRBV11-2 ASSRRGEQY
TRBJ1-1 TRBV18 ASSFNEAF
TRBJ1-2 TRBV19 ASSIVAGGTSYT
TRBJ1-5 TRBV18 ASSRDINSNQPQH
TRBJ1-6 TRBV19 ASSIRDSPLH
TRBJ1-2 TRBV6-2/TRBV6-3 ASSPHGTGDYGYT
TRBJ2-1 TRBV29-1 SVEDRVSRGSDGSYNEQF
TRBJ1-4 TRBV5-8 ASSPMGHQIRTNEKLF
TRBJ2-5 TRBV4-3 ASSPGLAGGGETQY
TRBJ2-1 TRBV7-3 ASSISGGTSYNEQF
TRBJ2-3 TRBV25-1 ASSESTSGGVQDTQY
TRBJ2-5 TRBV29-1 SVEAPGRGKETQY
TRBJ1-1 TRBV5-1 ASSLGPQGAGTEAF
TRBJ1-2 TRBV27 ASNPTGETPYGYT
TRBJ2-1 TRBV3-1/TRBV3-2 ASSQISGSTYNEQF
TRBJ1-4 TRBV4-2 ASSLGHGGFNEKLF
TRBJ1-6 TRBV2 ASSEGRGSSPLH